Each of the 32 T cell receptor beta chains below was sequenced from the same sample in a study of T cell repertoires in cytomegalovirus infection. TCRdb re-analysed the reads in MiXCR, keeping a single row per CDR3 protein. The sample lists 100,000 to 150,000 distinct CDR3 sequences; roughly 9% were seen once. The material sequenced was PBMCs. The receptors shown here come from a human donor in good health (CMV status not recorded). Some clones in this sample may be carry-over from other donors' samples.

In this sample, this clonotype turned up many times. J is TRBJ2-1 and V is TRBV15; D not resolved. V lost 1 base to trimming and J lost 8 bases, with 12 bases between them. This CDR3 contains 14 residues. CDR1 LNHNV and CDR2 YYDKDF come from the germline V gene (reference sequence). The CDR3 DNA reads TGTGCCACCAGCAGAGCCGAGAGAAGGGATGAGCAGTTCTTC. Its protein is CATSRAERRDEQFF.

This clonotype was picked up a small number of times. The chain has TRBV7-6 and TRBJ1-6, with D possibly matching TRBD1 (6 bases). In germline, CDR1 is SGHVS, CDR2 FNYEAQ. Deletions cut 5 bases from V and 7 bases from J, with 21 bases between. This CDR3 comprises 17 residues. The CDR3 region is CASSTRRAGAVNSPLHF. The CDR3 coding sequence is TGTGCCAGCAGCACCCGGAGGGCGGGGGCTGTGAATTCACCCCTCCACTTT.

The rearrangement joins TRBV5-8 to TRBJ2-5, with 8 bases fitting TRBD1. Trimming took 8 bases from V and 1 from J; bases not matched to a gene: 7. Germline V CDR1 and CDR2: SGHTS, YDEGEE. CDR3 size: 14 residues. CDR3 loop: CARSSGQVQETQYF. The CDR3 DNA reads as TGTGCCAGAAGTTCGGGACAGGTCCAAGAGACCCAGTACTTC.

This clonotype was seen a handful of times. The rearrangement joins TRBV24-1 to TRBJ2-3, with TRBD2 identical over 9 bases. In germline, CDR1 is KGHDR, CDR2 SFDVKD. The CDR3 totals 16 residues. V shed 4 bases and J 5 bases; nucleotides not matched to a gene: 9. The CDR3 loop is CATSDAGGPSQDTQYF. The CDR3 nucleotides read TGTGCCACCAGTGACGCGGGGGGGCCTTCTCAAGATACGCAGTATTTT.

The chain links TRBV2 to TRBJ1-1; D ambiguous. The germline CDR1 and CDR2 sequences are SNHLY and FYNNEI. The CDR3 spans 14 residues. The germline V and J ends were trimmed by 2 bases and 0 bases, with 7 bases remaining between them. The CDR3 protein is CASSEQRLNTEAFF. In DNA, the CDR3 is TGTGCCAGCAGTGAACAGCGCCTGAACACTGAAGCTTTCTTT.

This clonotype was detected ten times or more. This chain joins TRBV7-9 and TRBJ2-5; the D gene is possibly TRBD2 (5 bases). The CDR3 has 13 residues. V was trimmed by 4 bases and J by 3 bases, leaving 9 bases between them. Germline V lookup: CDR1 SEHNR, CDR2 FQNEAQ (reference sequence). The CDR3 spells CASSSGLEETQYF. In DNA, the CDR3 is TGTGCCAGCAGCTCCGGACTGGAAGAGACCCAGTACTTC.

V gene TRBV2 combines with J gene TRBJ1-5; no reliable D call. Trimming shortened V by 1 base and J by 6 bases, and 10 bases separated the two germline ends. Per the germline V gene, CDR1 is SNHLY and CDR2 is FYNNEI. The CDR3 loop spans 14 amino acids. CDR3 coding DNA: TGTGCCAGCAGTGAAGGGGCCGTTATTCAGCCCCAGCATTTT. Translated: CASSEGAVIQPQHF.

This clonotype was observed many times. The rearrangement uses TRBV2 and TRBJ2-7; unclear D gene. Germline loops: CDR1 SNHLY, CDR2 FYNNEI. CDR3 length equals 12 residues. Trimming took off 5 bases at V and 0 bases at J, with 5 bases between the two ends. CDR3 residues: CASSFVSYEQYF. The CDR3 region has the DNA TGTGCCAGCAGTTTTGTCTCCTACGAGCAGTACTTC.

This clonotype was seen at least ten times. The chain combines TRBV12-3 or TRBV12-4 with TRBJ2-3; 8 nucleotides match TRBD1. The CDR3 length is 15 residues. Germline trimming cut 7 bases from V and 1 base from J; bases unmatched to any gene: 7. The CDR3 region is CASKTGAYGTDTQYF. For the CDR3, the DNA is TGTGCCAGCAAGACAGGGGCCTATGGCACAGATACGCAGTATTTT.

This clonotype came up many times. The chain is built from TRBV15 and TRBJ2-1; no clear D. Trimming removed 0 bases from V and 10 bases from J, with 10 bases in between. This CDR3 has 13 amino acids. Germline CDR1 reads LNHNV; CDR2 reads YYDKDF (reference sequence). The CDR3, as DNA: TGTGCCACCAGCAGAGACAGGTATGACGAGCAGTTCTTC. It specifies CATSRDRYDEQFF.

This clonotype was seen many times. The rearrangement joins TRBV5-6 to TRBJ1-1, with D unclear. V lost 4 bases and J lost 3, with 10 bases in between. In germline, CDR1 is SGHDT, CDR2 YYEEEE. This CDR3 region has 13 residues. CDR3 residues: CASSTDRDTEAFF. CDR3 in DNA: TGTGCCAGCAGCACGGACCGGGACACTGAAGCTTTCTTT. The whole variable domain, filled in from reference TRBV5-6 and TRBJ1-1, reads DAGVTQSPTHLIKTRGQQVTLRCSPKSGHDTVSWYQQALGQGPQFIFQYYEEEERQRGNFPDRFSGHQFPNYSSELNVNALLLGDSALYLCASSTDRDTEAFFGQGTRLTVV.

The table lists this clonotype with many counts. This rearrangement joins TRBV5-1 to TRBJ1-2, with 8 bases matching TRBD1. V shed 5 bases and J 8 bases; nucleotides not matched to a gene: 11. The length of the CDR3 is 14 residues. CDR1 and CDR2 from the germline V gene are SGHRS and YFSETQ. The CDR3 reads CASRVKDRVDGYTF. In DNA form, the CDR3 reads TGCGCCAGCAGGGTAAAGGACAGGGTGGACGGCTACACCTTC.

This clonotype was seen ten or more times. The V and J genes are TRBV29-1 and TRBJ2-1, with 7 bases aligning to TRBD2. Germline CDR1 is SQVTM and CDR2 is ANQGSEA. The CDR3 has 17 residues. The V segment lost 7 bases and the J segment 0 bases; nucleotides outside the gene matches: 15. The CDR3 reads CSEGVLAAGSSYNEQFF. For the CDR3, the DNA is TGCAGCGAAGGGGTCCTGGCAGCGGGGAGCTCCTACAATGAGCAGTTCTTC.

This clonotype appeared many times. V gene TRBV15 combines with J gene TRBJ1-5; D not resolved. The CDR3 runs to 14 residues. The V gene's germline CDR1 is LNHNV and CDR2 YYDKDF (reference sequence). V was clipped by 3 bases and J by 3 bases, with 9 bases between them. As DNA, the CDR3 is TGTGCCACCAGCAGGTTCGGGTCCAATCAGCCCCAGCATTTT. Its protein is CATSRFGSNQPQHF.

This clonotype was seen at least ten times. The chain employs TRBV28 and TRBJ2-3; 8 positions agree with TRBD1. V lost 7 bases, J lost 3 bases, and 12 bases stayed unmatched. CDR1 MDHEN and CDR2 SYDVKM come from the germline V gene. CDR3 size: 16 residues. CDR3 in amino acids: CASKRDRSPTTDTQYF. In DNA form, the CDR3 reads TGTGCCAGCAAGAGGGACAGGTCCCCAACTACAGATACGCAGTATTTT.

Only a few counts were recorded for this clonotype. V is TRBV5-1 and J is TRBJ1-1, with D maybe TRBD1 (6 bases). V was pared by 5 bases and J by 1 base, with 21 bases between. Germline CDR1 and CDR2: SGHRS and YFSETQ. The CDR3 has 17 amino acids. CDR3 nucleotides: TGCGCCAGCAGTTCTGGAGGGGCCAGGGGTCCGAACACTGAAGCTTTCTTT. Encoded protein: CASSSGGARGPNTEAFF.

The chain uses TRBV2 and TRBJ1-1, with unresolved D. The CDR3 covers 11 residues. With 3 bases removed from V and 7 bases from J, the gap between germline ends came to 6 bases. The V gene's germline CDR1 is SNHLY and CDR2 FYNNEI. The CDR3 loop is CASSDSDEAFF. For the CDR3, the DNA is TGTGCCAGCAGTGACAGCGATGAAGCTTTCTTT.

Remarks on this clonotype: This clone may be a read error of a much larger clone one base away. The conserved phenylalanine or tryptophan normally closing the CDR3 is absent here, so this likely arose from a read error. The V call is TRBV28, the J call TRBJ2-3, with 7 bases that match TRBD1. J lost 0 bases, V lost 6 bases, and 6 bases had no gene match. There are 15 residues in the CDR3. The V gene's germline CDR1 is MDHEN and CDR2 SYDVKM. The DNA for the CDR3 is TGTGCCAGCAGATCCGGGACAGATAGCACAGATACGCAGTATTTG. It yields the protein CASRSGTDSTDTQYL.

At least ten counts were recorded for this clonotype. J is TRBJ1-1 and V is TRBV7-2, with D perhaps TRBD1 (6 bases). The germline V and J ends were trimmed by 1 base and 11 bases, with 14 bases remaining between them. Looked up from germline, CDR1 is SGHTA and CDR2 is FQGNSA. CDR3 size: 13 residues. The CDR3 protein is CASSLELRQGAFF. In DNA form, the CDR3 reads TGTGCCAGCAGCTTAGAGTTGCGGCAGGGGGCTTTCTTT.

This chain connects TRBV6-8 to TRBJ2-2; weak D call: TRBD2 (5 bases). V lost 5 bases and J lost 2, with 12 bases in between. The CDR3 contains 15 residues. CDR1 MNHGY and CDR2 SAAAGT come from the germline V gene. The CDR3 reads CASSRPGVNTGELFF. CDR3 in DNA: TGTGCCAGCAGTCGCCCCGGGGTTAACACCGGGGAGCTGTTTTTT.

This clonotype was found many times. The chain employs TRBV5-1 and TRBJ1-3; tentative D call: TRBD1 (5 bases). Germline values: CDR1 SGHRS, CDR2 YFSETQ. Trimming shortened V by 1 base and J by 6 bases, and 11 bases separated the two germline ends. The CDR3 length is 14 residues. The CDR3 protein is CASSLSGEKNTIYF. The CDR3 DNA follows: TGCGCCAGCAGCTTGTCGGGGGAGAAAAACACCATATATTTT.

This clonotype was seen many times. The chain has TRBV10-3 and TRBJ2-7; perhaps TRBD2 as D (6 bases). Germline values: CDR1 ENHRY, CDR2 SYGVKD. Deletions cut 3 bases from V and 2 bases from J, with 14 bases between. The CDR3 length is 15 residues. The CDR3 loop reads CAISEIVAVTYEQYF. In nucleotides, the CDR3 is TGTGCCATCAGTGAAATCGTAGCGGTTACCTACGAGCAGTACTTC.

This chain uses TRBV24-1 with TRBJ2-5; no definite D call. The length of the CDR3 is 11 residues. Trimming shortened V by 1 base and J by 5 bases, and 1 base separated the two germline ends. CDR1 KGHDR and CDR2 SFDVKD come from the germline V gene. CDR3 in amino acids: CATSDFETQYF. DNA of the CDR3: TGTGCCACCAGTGATTTTGAGACCCAGTACTTC.

The chain carries TRBV20-1 and TRBJ2-3; a possible D gene is TRBD1 (6 bases). The CDR3 covers 13 residues. Germline V lookup: CDR1 DFQATT, CDR2 SNEGSKA (reference sequence). CDR3 in amino acids: CSLTGPTTDTQYF. CDR3 sequence (DNA): TGCAGCCTTACAGGGCCAACCACAGATACGCAGTATTTT.

This clonotype occurred many times. The chain recombines TRBV6-6 with TRBJ2-7; D is possibly TRBD1 (6 bases). This CDR3 has 12 residues. Germline V lookup: CDR1 MNHNY, CDR2 SVGAGI (reference sequence). V was shortened by 6 bases and J by 5 bases, with 11 bases between the two germline ends. The CDR3 is CASSYPGDEQYF. CDR3 nucleotides: TGTGCCAGCAGCTACCCAGGGGACGAGCAGTACTTC.

This chain uses TRBV5-3 with TRBJ2-1, with 7 bases matching TRBD1. TRBV5-3 is an open reading frame whose function is uncertain. With V trimmed by 8 bases and J by 6 bases, 17 bases remained unmatched. This CDR3 spans 16 amino acids. This CDR3 reads CASSASGTELINEQFF. DNA for the CDR3: TGTGCCAGCAGCGCCTCCGGGACAGAGTTAATCAATGAGCAGTTCTTC.

In its sample, this clonotype was seen many times. V and J are TRBV10-3 and TRBJ2-3; tentative D call: TRBD2 (7 bases). Trimming took off 10 bases at V and 0 bases at J, with 11 bases between the two ends. This CDR3 contains 13 residues. In germline, CDR1 is ENHRY, CDR2 SYGVKD. CDR3 loop: CATEGGSTDTQYF. The CDR3 nucleotides read TGTGCCACCGAGGGGGGGAGCACAGATACGCAGTATTTT.

The chain links TRBV2 to TRBJ1-1; D perhaps matches TRBD1 (5 bases). CDR1 is SNHLY and CDR2 is FYNNEI in the germline V gene. The CDR3 consists of 12 residues. The V gene lost 3 bases and the J gene lost 5 bases, with 7 bases spanning the gap. CDR3 sequence: CASSEQGTEAFF. The CDR3 region has the DNA TGTGCCAGCAGTGAGCAGGGAACTGAAGCTTTCTTT.

The chain carries TRBV20-1 and TRBJ2-2, with D uncertain. Germline-derived CDR1 and CDR2 are DFQATT and SNEGSKA (reference sequence). Trimming stripped 7 bases from V and 5 bases from J, with 17 bases between. This CDR3 contains 14 residues. The CDR3 DNA follows: TGCAGTGGCAGAGCGCTAATGAGTACCGGGGAGCTGTTTTTT. Translated: CSGRALMSTGELFF.

The chain couples TRBV29-1 to TRBJ1-2; D is ambiguous. V dropped 3 bases and J dropped 8 bases, with 25 bases sitting between them. CDR3 size: 16 residues. The germline CDR1 and CDR2 sequences are SQVTM and ANQGSEA. This CDR3 reads CSVENGEAPLIGGYTF. The CDR3 DNA reads TGCAGCGTTGAGAACGGGGAGGCCCCTCTAATTGGAGGCTACACCTTC.

This clonotype was seen at least ten times. The J gene is TRBJ2-7, the V gene TRBV27, with 9 bases identical to TRBD1. V lost 2 bases, J lost 5 bases, and 7 bases stayed unmatched. CDR1 is MNHEY and CDR2 is SMNVEV in the germline V gene (reference sequence). The CDR3 consists of 15 residues. The CDR3 protein is CASSLPGTGIHEQYF. The CDR3, as DNA: TGTGCCAGCAGTTTACCTGGGACAGGGATCCACGAGCAGTACTTC.

This clonotype was picked up many times. The chain couples TRBV18 to TRBJ1-1; 9 positions agree with TRBD1. This CDR3 is built from 16 residues. V was clipped by 2 bases and J by 1 base; unmatched bases: 5. Germline V gene data show CDR1 as KGHSH and CDR2 as LQKENI. The DNA of the CDR3 is TGTGCCAGCTCACCAATGGTACAGGGGGCGAACACTGAAGCTTTCTTT. It translates to CASSPMVQGANTEAFF.